Described below is a single T cell receptor beta chain sequence and its context. Its antigen is not identified. This sample was taken from a study of the immune and genomic landscape of osteosarcoma. Study-wide context: 55% to 75% had unfavorable pathologic response to standard therapy.

Osteosarcoma specimens were post-treatment primary, local recurrence and metastasis tumors from poor-prognosis patients. Here immunoSEQ multiplex PCR was the method, and the copy in TCRdb shows in-frame clones only, minus some. The table includes roughly 810 clones, about 64% detected once. CDR3 length equals 15 residues. Trimming cost V 7 bases and J 0 bases, with 16 bases left between them. Germline CDR1 is GTSNPN and CDR2 is SVGIG (reference sequence). The study, taken as a whole, reports: Average productive clonality was roughly 0.099, with a maximum of 0.3. Clonality was higher in immune-hot C3 than cold C1, yet still low.

Sequencing input: primary tumor tissue from the humerus. This TCR came from a woman in her 70s with osteosarcoma. The gene calls are TRBV30 and TRBJ2-4; D might be TRBD2 (5 bases). Here the CDR3 reads CAYSSGVLAKNIQYF. DNA of the CDR3: TGTGCCTATTCCAGCGGAGTCTTAGCCAAAAACATTCAGTACTTC.